This TCR beta chain was found in a study of T cells in localized non-small cell lung cancer. Study-level results: Multi-region tumor sequencing was not done, so intratumor heterogeneity could not be excluded. Elevated circulating T cell density in blood was associated with longer overall survival. Uninvolved adjacent lung had the highest recorded T cell clonality, with tumor below it. Of the top 100 tumor clones, median around 50 were in adjacent lung, over 25 among its top 100.

This clone has a single count. Antigen unknown. The repertoire was sequenced with immunoSEQ multiplex PCR; TCRdb's copy has only in-frame clones and lacks some. The data hold some 30,000 clones, with roughly nine tenths observed a single time. CDR3 length equals 15 residues. Germline CDR1 LNHDA, CDR2 SQIVND (reference sequence). Germline trimming cut 2 bases from V and 7 bases from J; bases unmatched to any gene: 7. Sequencing was performed on PBMCs, taken before any cancer treatment. This TCR was sampled from a man aged 40-75 years with stage II lung adenocarcinoma. The rearrangement joins TRBV19 to TRBJ2-2; 7 nucleotides agree with TRBD2. The CDR3 coding sequence is TGTGCCAGTAGTATATCCGCGGGAGCGAGCGGGGAGCTGTTTTTT. It is translated as CASSISAGASGELFF.